This TCR beta chain was sequenced in a study of CD8+CD57+ T cells in acquired aplastic anemia. In the study overall: Sorted cells (CD4+ and CD8+) yielded DNA amounts that averaged about 3.1 ug.

Germline values: CDR1 MGHRA, CDR2 YSYEKL. The CDR3 contains 16 residues. The trim removed 10 bases at V and 2 bases at J, leaving 15 bases unmatched. As regards this clonotype: Its antigen remains unidentified.

Study-level findings and limits: Significant differences in CD8+ Simpson's diversity were not observed between patients and controls.

CDR3 and TCR beta VDJ profiling relied on a genomic DNA template. A single record per CDR3 protein comes from TCRdb applying MiXCR to the reads. Of roughly 420,000 distinct CDR3 sequences in the sample, under 80% were seen once. This sequence originates from a human donor in good health, serving as a control. V and J are TRBV4-1 and TRBJ1-2; 8 bases line up with TRBD1. Source material: sorted CD4+, CD8+, or CD8+CD57+ T cells (not recorded which) from PBMCs. CDR3: CATSGTGPLENYGYTF. DNA for the CDR3: TGCGCCACCTCCGGGACAGGTCCACTTGAAAACTATGGCTACACCTTC.